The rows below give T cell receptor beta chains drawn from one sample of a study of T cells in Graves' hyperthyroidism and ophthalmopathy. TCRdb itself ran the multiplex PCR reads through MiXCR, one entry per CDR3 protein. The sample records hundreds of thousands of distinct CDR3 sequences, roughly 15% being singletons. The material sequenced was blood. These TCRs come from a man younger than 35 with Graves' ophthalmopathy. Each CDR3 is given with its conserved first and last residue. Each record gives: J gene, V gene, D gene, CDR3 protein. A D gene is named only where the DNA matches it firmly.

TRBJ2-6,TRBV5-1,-,CASSLRGPSGSGANVLTF
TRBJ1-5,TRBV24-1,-,CATSDAQFNQPQHF
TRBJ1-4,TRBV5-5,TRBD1,CASGPGQVPEKLFF
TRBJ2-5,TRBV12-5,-,CASGLSPQETQYF
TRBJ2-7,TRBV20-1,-,CSAPEWSSGALYEQYF
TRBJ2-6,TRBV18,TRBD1,CASSPQTGVSGANVLTF
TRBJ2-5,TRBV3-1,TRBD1,CASSQRTGGETQYF
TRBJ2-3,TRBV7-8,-,CASSLFPADTQYF
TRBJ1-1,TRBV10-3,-,CAISESHNPNTEAFF
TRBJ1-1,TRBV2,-,CASSELGPNTEAFF
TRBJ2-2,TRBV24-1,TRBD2,CATSRRLAGVVHTGELFF
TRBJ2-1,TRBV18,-,CASSPTGMVVSNEQFF